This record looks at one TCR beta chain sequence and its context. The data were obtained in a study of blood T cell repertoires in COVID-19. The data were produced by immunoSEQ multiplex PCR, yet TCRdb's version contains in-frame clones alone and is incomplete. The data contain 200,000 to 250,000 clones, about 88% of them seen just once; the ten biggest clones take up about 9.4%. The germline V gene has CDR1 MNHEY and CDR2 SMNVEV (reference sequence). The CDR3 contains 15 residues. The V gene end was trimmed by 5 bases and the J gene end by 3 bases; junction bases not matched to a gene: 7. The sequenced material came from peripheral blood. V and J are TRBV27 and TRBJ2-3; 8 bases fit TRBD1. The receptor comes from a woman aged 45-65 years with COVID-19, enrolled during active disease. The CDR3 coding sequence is TGTGCCAGCAGTCCAAGACAGGGGAGTACAGATACGCAGTATTTT. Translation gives CASSPRQGSTDTQYF.